These T cell receptor beta chains were read from a single sample in a study of blood T cell repertoires in COVID-19. The data were produced by immunoSEQ multiplex PCR, yet TCRdb's version contains in-frame clones alone and is incomplete. This sample has roughly 100,000 clones; 75% to 90% occur once, and the top ten carry over 15%. Material for sequencing was peripheral blood. The receptors originated from a woman of 80 years or more with acute or convalescent COVID-19. Both conserved end residues are part of each CDR3.

j_gene: TRBJ2-5; v_gene: TRBV25-1; CDR3aa: CASSVTGGRQETQYF
j_gene: TRBJ2-7; v_gene: TRBV18; CDR3aa: CASSRTDSYEQYF
j_gene: TRBJ2-5; v_gene: TRBV6-5; CDR3aa: CASSDTGKMRGTQYF
j_gene: TRBJ1-5; v_gene: TRBV2; CDR3aa: CASRGVGNQPQHF
j_gene: TRBJ2-1; v_gene: TRBV29-1; CDR3aa: CSVELAGAPSEQFF
j_gene: TRBJ2-1; v_gene: TRBV4-1; CDR3aa: CASSITSGGNNEQFF
j_gene: TRBJ2-5; v_gene: TRBV11-3; CDR3aa: CASSLRTSGAQETQYF
j_gene: TRBJ1-1; v_gene: TRBV10-2; CDR3aa: CASTTGAGNTEAFF
j_gene: TRBJ1-1; v_gene: TRBV5-1; CDR3aa: CASSLAGGNTEAFF
j_gene: TRBJ2-7; v_gene: TRBV19; CDR3aa: CASSLHGENYEQYF
j_gene: TRBJ2-5; v_gene: TRBV2; CDR3aa: CASRAGGGETQYF
j_gene: TRBJ2-3; v_gene: TRBV24-1; CDR3aa: CATASGRGATDTQYF
j_gene: TRBJ1-1; v_gene: TRBV24-1; CDR3aa: CATRTDRGWYKTEAFF
j_gene: TRBJ1-2; v_gene: TRBV6-5; CDR3aa: CASRPQNRENYGYTF
j_gene: TRBJ1-2; v_gene: TRBV28; CDR3aa: CASRPDRAYGYTF
j_gene: TRBJ1-1; v_gene: TRBV7-9; CDR3aa: CASSYTSGTEAFF
j_gene: TRBJ1-2; v_gene: TRBV28; CDR3aa: CASSLGQGNGYTF
j_gene: TRBJ2-2; v_gene: TRBV11-1; CDR3aa: CASGDSGGYTGELFF
j_gene: TRBJ2-5; v_gene: TRBV2; CDR3aa: CASRTGTGKWETQYF
j_gene: TRBJ2-3; v_gene: TRBV7-9; CDR3aa: CASSLQRDTQYF
j_gene: TRBJ2-1; v_gene: TRBV5-1; CDR3aa: CASSLTGDYEQFF
j_gene: TRBJ2-3; v_gene: TRBV20-1; CDR3aa: CSASLPGTSGGAGGTQYF
j_gene: TRBJ1-2; v_gene: TRBV2; CDR3aa: CASSGDRVYGYTF
j_gene: TRBJ2-5; v_gene: TRBV2; CDR3aa: CASRKESGGRETQYF
j_gene: TRBJ2-7; v_gene: TRBV2; CDR3aa: CASSERLERTYEQYF
j_gene: TRBJ2-3; v_gene: TRBV3-1/TRBV3-2; CDR3aa: CASSPGQESTDTQYF
j_gene: TRBJ2-7; v_gene: TRBV10-3; CDR3aa: CAVGRGQGYEQYF
j_gene: TRBJ1-4; v_gene: TRBV28; CDR3aa: CASTGGRGFNEKLFF
j_gene: TRBJ2-7; v_gene: TRBV2; CDR3aa: CASRRDTTYEQYF
j_gene: TRBJ2-5; v_gene: TRBV7-9; CDR3aa: CASSLGTRQETQYF
j_gene: TRBJ1-3; v_gene: TRBV5-5; CDR3aa: CASSLAVDTIYF
j_gene: TRBJ1-3; v_gene: TRBV4-1; CDR3aa: CASTQRGPSGNTIYF
j_gene: TRBJ1-2; v_gene: TRBV3-1/TRBV3-2; CDR3aa: CASSQVDSPYGYTF
j_gene: TRBJ2-7; v_gene: TRBV5-1; CDR3aa: CASSVDRGNGEQYF
j_gene: TRBJ2-1; v_gene: TRBV24-1; CDR3aa: CATSDSATGGGFNEQFF
j_gene: TRBJ1-6; v_gene: TRBV5-6; CDR3aa: CASSFRGAPLHF
j_gene: TRBJ2-3; v_gene: TRBV28; CDR3aa: CASSFSLAGMDTQYF
j_gene: TRBJ2-2; v_gene: TRBV7-2; CDR3aa: CASSNRDRATGELFF
j_gene: TRBJ2-5; v_gene: TRBV5-1; CDR3aa: CASSLAVGLGTGAQYF
j_gene: TRBJ1-1; v_gene: TRBV6-5; CDR3aa: CASSYWGGKAFF